This T cell receptor beta chain is from a study of cytotoxic CD8 clonotypes in ibrutinib-treated CLL. Using immunoSEQ multiplex PCR, the repertoire was profiled, and TCRdb retains in-frame clones only, with some absent. This sample has roughly 180,000 clones, with roughly 72% found just once. The sequencing here drew on PBMCs, taken after 24 months of ibrutinib treatment. The origin of this receptor is a human donor with chronic lymphocytic leukemia.

In nucleotides, the CDR3 is TGTGCCAGCAGCTTGCCACAGGGACTGGTGAACACTGAAGCTTTCTTT. As protein: CASSLPQGLVNTEAFF. The chain has TRBV7-2 and TRBJ1-1, with a tentative D call TRBD1 (6 bases). CDR3 size: 16 residues. V was clipped by 3 bases and J by 0 bases, with 14 bases between them. The germline CDR1 and CDR2 sequences are SGHTA and FQGNSA.